The source of this T cell receptor beta chain is a study of blood T cells in healthy people across ages. Every participating donor contributed about 10 milliliters of peripheral blood through a draw. The authors extracted at least 5 micrograms of total RNA per sample. Together with a sample-barcoded 5' primer, a J-beta primer mix was included in a second PCR lasting about 7 to 11 cycles. The yield of each sample was at least 2.5 million CDR3-containing paired-end reads. From the 5' RACE reads, TCRdb called clonotypes with MiXCR, one entry per CDR3 protein. The sample carries around 820,000 distinct CDR3 sequences, 20% to 30% recorded once. This clonotype came up many times. V lost 9 bases and J lost 8, with 13 bases in between. CDR1 is SNHLY and CDR2 is FYNNEI in the germline V gene. This CDR3 has 11 residues. The same specimen was also included in a second study, on T cells of mothers and their children. That work adds: Per 15 ul, 1.5 ug of RNA was used, with all extracted RNA going into cDNA synthesis.

The TCR comes from a boy aged 10-17 years in good health. V is TRBV2 and J is TRBJ2-5; no reliable D call. Sequenced material: blood. CDR3 in DNA: TGTGCCAGTGCGTTAAGAGAAACCCAGTACTTC. The encoded protein is CASALRETQYF.